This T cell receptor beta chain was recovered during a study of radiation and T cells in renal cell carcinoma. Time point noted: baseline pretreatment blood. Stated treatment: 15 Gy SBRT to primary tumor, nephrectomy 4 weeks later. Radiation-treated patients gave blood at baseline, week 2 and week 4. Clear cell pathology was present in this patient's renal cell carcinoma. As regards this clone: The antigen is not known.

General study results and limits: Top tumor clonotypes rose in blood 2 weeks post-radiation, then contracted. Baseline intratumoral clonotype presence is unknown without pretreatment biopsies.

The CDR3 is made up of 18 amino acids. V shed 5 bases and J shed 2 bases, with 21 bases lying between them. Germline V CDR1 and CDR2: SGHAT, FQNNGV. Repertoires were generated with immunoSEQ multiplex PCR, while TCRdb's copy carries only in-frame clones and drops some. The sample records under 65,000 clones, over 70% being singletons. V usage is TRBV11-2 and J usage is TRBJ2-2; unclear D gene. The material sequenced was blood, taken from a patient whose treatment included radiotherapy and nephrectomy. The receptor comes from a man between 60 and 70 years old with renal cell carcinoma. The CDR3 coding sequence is TGTGCCAGCAGCGTGGGTCTCGGGTTCGTTGTAAACACCGGGGAGCTGTTTTTT. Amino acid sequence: CASSVGLGFVVNTGELFF.